This record covers a single T cell receptor beta chain. This clone was seen a few times. Its binding antigen is unknown. There are no base qualities to consult, and no much larger clone falls within one base. This sample stems from a study of cytomegalovirus exposure and HLA in healthy donors (dated by TCRdb to about 2017). For the study in its entirety: A later analysis indicated that the 120 validation repertoires were generated on the platform also employed for the roughly 650 repertoires of the first cohort. The aim of the study was to test whether cataloging public T cell receptors could identify signatures of past pathogen exposure. Besides the first cohort of some 670 subjects, a separate validation cohort made up of 95 to 150 different subjects was used. High-throughput TCR immunosequencing, statistical association of individual TCRs with disease status, and machine learning were combined to predict cytomegalovirus infection status. The study at large found these results: A few of the identified cytomegalovirus-associated TCR beta chains were confirmed in vitro to be specific for cytomegalovirus antigens. A later analysis had no HLA typing for the validation cohort, so co-occurrence there was scored across all 130 or so repertoires. Of the cluster scores, 85% to 95% were above 0 in a later analysis, which found that TCRs clustered in the first cohort also tended to co-occur in the roughly 130 validation repertoires. In both the original and validation cohorts, the classifier was reported to diagnose cytomegalovirus status with high specificity and sensitivity. Most TCR sequences were seen in very few donors, while some public TCRs were found in many individuals. A total of around 150 TCR beta chains were listed by the study as associated with cytomegalovirus. According to the authors, the approach could potentially be generalized to other disease states and immunological phenotypes.

Separate from the approximately 700-subject first cohort, the validation cohort of more than 90 subjects was the group to which the donors belonged. Libraries were constructed by the immunoSEQ multiplex PCR assay. The original methods were these. A statistical classification framework was built to diagnose cytomegalovirus status from the catalog of TCR beta chain sequences. This immuneACCESS table, as held by TCRdb, lists in-frame sequences with V and J called but not all clones. Of the missing ones, under half trace to an unresolved V gene in checked studies; the others have no known cause. That table is the source of V, J and clone size, and D and trimming were worked out from the DNA. This sample comprises 50,000 to 80,000 clones, around 88% of them detected only once. The top ten hold roughly 1.8% of the sample. The specimen sequenced was PBMCs. The TCR originated in a woman aged 18-29 years in good health and CMV-seronegative.

The CDR3 corresponds to CSAGTVGSDGYTF. Read as DNA, the sequence is TGCAGCGCCGGGACAGTCGGATCTGATGGCTACACCTTC. The sequence links TRBV29-1 to TRBJ1-2, and 7 junctional nucleotides match TRBD1. The germline V and J ends show losses of 7 bases and 6 bases respectively, and no gene match explains 11 bases of the junction. Reading from cysteine to phenylalanine, the CDR3 counts 13 amino acids. Left in the record is the CDR3 DNA by itself, 39 bases read in frame from the first base. CDR1 and CDR2 are drawn from the germline V gene: SQVTM, ANQGSEA.